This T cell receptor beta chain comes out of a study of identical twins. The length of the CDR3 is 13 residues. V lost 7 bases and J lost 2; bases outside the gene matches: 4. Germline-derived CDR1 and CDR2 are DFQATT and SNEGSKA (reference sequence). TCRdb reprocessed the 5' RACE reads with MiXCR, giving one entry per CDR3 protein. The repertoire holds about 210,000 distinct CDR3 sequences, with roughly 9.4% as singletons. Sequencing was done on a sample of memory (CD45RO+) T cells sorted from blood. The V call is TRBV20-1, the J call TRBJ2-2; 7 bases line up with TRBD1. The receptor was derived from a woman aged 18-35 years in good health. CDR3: CSGQGDNTGELFF. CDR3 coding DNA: TGCAGTGGACAGGGAGACAACACCGGGGAGCTGTTTTTT.